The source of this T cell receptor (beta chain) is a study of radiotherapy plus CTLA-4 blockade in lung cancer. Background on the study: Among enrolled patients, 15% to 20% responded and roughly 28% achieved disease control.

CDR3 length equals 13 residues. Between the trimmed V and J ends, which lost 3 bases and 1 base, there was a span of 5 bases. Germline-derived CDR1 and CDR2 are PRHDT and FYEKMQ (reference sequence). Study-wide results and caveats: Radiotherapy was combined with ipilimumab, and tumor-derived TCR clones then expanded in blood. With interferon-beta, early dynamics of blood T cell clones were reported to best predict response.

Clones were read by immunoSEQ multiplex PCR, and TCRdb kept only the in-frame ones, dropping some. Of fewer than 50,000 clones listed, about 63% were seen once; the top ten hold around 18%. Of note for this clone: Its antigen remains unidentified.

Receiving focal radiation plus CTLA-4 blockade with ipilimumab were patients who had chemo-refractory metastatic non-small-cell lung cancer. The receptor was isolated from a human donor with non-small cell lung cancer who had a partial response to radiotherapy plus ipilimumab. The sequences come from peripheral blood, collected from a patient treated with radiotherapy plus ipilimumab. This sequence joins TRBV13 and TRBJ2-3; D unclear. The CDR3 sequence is CASSFTGTDTQYF. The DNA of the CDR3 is TGTGCCAGCAGCTTTACAGGCACAGATACGCAGTATTTT.